This TCR beta chain was recorded in a study of beta chain features in type 1 diabetes (dated by TCRdb to about 2018). For the study in its entirety: Mean age, gender distribution, total cell number and subset yield were not different between patients and healthy donors. A total of 85 million to 140 million sorted cells were examined across all samples, and the number of cells per subset was strongly correlated with RNA yield. The study compared TCRB repertoires of sorted circulating CD4+ T cell subsets between recently diagnosed type 1 diabetes patients and matched healthy donors. Whereas all 30 or so donors provided naive and central memory subsets, regulatory and stem cell-like memory subsets were isolated from just 8 patients and roughly 8 healthy donors. General conclusions and limits of the study: Shorter templates might be favored by PCR, yet because patient and control samples were amplified and corrected together, any such skew would affect both groups equally. Fewer insertions and more nucleotide deletions at VDJ recombination sites were observed in patients with type 1 diabetes, implying thymic rearrangement abnormalities. Only small numbers of individuals were included in the HLA sub-analyses, which left unresolved whether HLA type had any influence on TCRB rearrangement. Sequencing cDNA rather than genomic DNA could over-represent highly expressing activated cells, although activation and CD3 levels did not differ between groups. The naive, central memory and regulatory TCRB repertoires appeared to resemble one another more closely among patients than among healthy donors. In all four CD4+ subsets, TCRB CDR3 length was moderately but significantly shorter in type 1 diabetes patients.

The sample holds a few counts of this clone. Its antigen is currently not known. Base qualities are not at hand, and no much larger clone is one base apart. The entire amount of isolated RNA was reverse transcribed using the High Capacity cDNA Reverse Transcription Kit, so the sequenced TCRB transcripts were expressed ones. Deep immunoSEQ sequencing was performed on naive, central memory and regulatory T cell samples, with an average of roughly 3.3 million total reads per sample. Sorted cells were lysed in RLT buffer and RNA was extracted with DNase-treated RNeasy Micro or Mini kits, depending on cell number. Each cell subset was processed separately to prevent cross-contamination, with patient and healthy donor samples processed together. Using the immunoSEQ multiplex PCR, TCRB sequences were amplified from cDNA into 87-bp fragments spanning the CDR3 region. Amplicons were sequenced on the Illumina HiSeq platform. As for the original processing: Synthetic template baselines were used to correct PCR bias computationally, reads within Hamming distance 2 were collapsed, and singletons that could not be merged were discarded. By aligning reads against IMGT, V, D and J genes, CDR3 length, and insertions or deletions at six rearrangement sites were assigned. Within each subset, clonotype counts were normalized to sorted cell number, and only after that were true diversity and Gini coefficients computed with the tcR R package. The overlap coefficient, calculated on TCRB nucleotide sequences, was used to quantify repertoire sharing. As a proxy for the pre-selection repertoire, out-of-frame TCRB sequences from naive cells were analyzed. What TCRdb holds here is the immuneACCESS table cut down to in-frame rearrangements. Part of the clones is not present; checked against another copy, under half of the missing clones reflect an unresolved V gene, and the others are unexplained. The V and J calls and clone size were taken over from that table, and D and trimming were inferred from the DNA. The sample table holds 300,000 to 450,000 clones, of which around 20% were seen once. The top ten constitute around 0.044% of the sample.

A single peripheral blood draw of around 0.11 L on average was collected from each donor into heparinised tubes. A BD FACSAria II was used to sort naive, central memory, regulatory and stem cell-like memory CD4+ T cells with a panel that included CD45RO, CCR7, CD25, CD127, CD95 and CD27. Every sorted population had a purity above 95%. Right away, PBMCs were isolated by Lymphoprep density gradient centrifugation and were stained directly, with no culture step. To minimize batch effects, samples were stained and sorted in pairs, one healthy donor with one patient per experiment. This TCR was sampled from a woman aged 18 to 35 in good health. The sample consisted of naive CD4+ T cells from blood. This specimen's cell subset or site label, interpreted: true naive CD4+ T cells.

The CDR3 protein sequence reads: CASSTGTTRRGEQFF. The DNA sequence is TGCGCCAGCAGCACGGGGACTACCCGACGAGGGGAGCAGTTCTTC. This receptor chain uses TRBV4-1 and TRBJ2-1; 7 bases in the middle match TRBD2. The germline V gene specifies MGHRA as CDR1 and YSYEKL as CDR2. V is pruned by 5 bases and J by 10 bases, leaving 14 bases of the junction without a gene match. From cysteine to phenylalanine, the CDR3 is 15 amino acids long. The only DNA kept is the CDR3, 45 bases in frame from the first base.